The rows below give T cell receptor beta chains drawn from one sample of a study of blood T cells in healthy people across ages. From the 5' RACE reads, TCRdb called clonotypes with MiXCR, one entry per CDR3 protein. Of over 950,000 distinct CDR3 sequences listed, about two fifths are singletons. The sample comprised blood. These receptors came from a man younger than 35 in good health. CDR3s include the opening cysteine and the closing phenylalanine or tryptophan. Fields, in order: J gene, V gene, D gene, clone size, CDR3 protein, CDR3 DNA. D genes are given only for firm matches. Clone size is stated in some rows and not others, as once, few, many or a class when expanded.

>TRBJ2-7|TRBV6-5|TRBD1|NA
CASSPGQGPVNEQYF
TGTGCCAGCAGTCCCGGACAGGGACCCGTCAATGAGCAGTACTTC
>TRBJ2-2|TRBV14|NA|NA
CASSGKNTGELFF
TGTGCCAGCAGCGGGAAGAACACCGGGGAGCTGTTTTTT
>TRBJ2-1|TRBV20-1|TRBD2|NA
CSARGLAGPNEQFF
TGCAGTGCTAGAGGGCTAGCGGGGCCCAATGAGCAGTTCTTC
>TRBJ2-5|TRBV6-2/TRBV6-3|TRBD2|NA
CASRRLAGLNEQYF
TGTGCCAGCAGGCGACTAGCGGGGCTGAATGAGCAGTACTTC
>TRBJ1-2|TRBV21-1|NA|many
CASSKGFGTSYGYTF
TGTGCCAGCAGCAAGGGCTTTGGGACGAGCTATGGCTACACCTTC
>TRBJ2-7|TRBV2|NA|few
CASKSDEQGEYF
TGTGCCAGCAAATCCGACGAGCAGGGAGAGTACTTC
>TRBJ1-1|TRBV12-3/TRBV12-4|TRBD1|once
CASSLRGPGGRAFF
TGTGCCAGCAGCCTCAGGGGGCCCGGAGGGAGAGCTTTCTTT
>TRBJ1-1|TRBV7-9|NA|NA
CASSRGSDTEAFF
TGTGCCAGCAGCCGCGGAAGTGACACTGAAGCTTTCTTT
>TRBJ1-6|TRBV6-1|NA|once
CASRQLLQGGNSPLHF
TGTGCCAGCAGGCAACTATTACAGGGCGGTAATTCACCCCTCCACTTT
>TRBJ2-7|TRBV9|TRBD1|NA
CASSLRQGNPYEQYF
TGTGCCAGCAGCCTACGACAGGGTAACCCCTACGAGCAGTACTTC
>TRBJ2-1|TRBV4-3|TRBD2|few
CASSQDAGGPYNEQFF
TGCGCCAGCAGCCAAGACGCGGGGGGACCCTACAATGAGCAGTTCTTC
>TRBJ2-7|TRBV4-1|TRBD1|NA
CASSHTTGAYEQYF
TGCGCCAGCAGCCACACCACAGGGGCCTACGAGCAGTACTTC
>TRBJ1-1|TRBV6-2/TRBV6-3|NA|few
CASSYQRKDLLNTEAFF
TGTGCCAGCAGTTACCAACGAAAAGATCTGCTTAACACTGAAGCTTTCTTT
>TRBJ1-2|TRBV20-1|NA|many
CSASRDSYGYTF
TGCAGTGCTAGCAGGGACTCCTATGGCTACACCTTC
>TRBJ1-4|TRBV29-1|NA|NA
CGALQGEKLFF
TGCGGCGCCCTGCAGGGGGAAAAACTGTTTTTT
>TRBJ1-5|TRBV6-6|NA|NA
CASSHRRGRDSNQPQHF
TGTGCCAGCAGTCATCGGCGGGGGCGAGATAGCAATCAGCCCCAGCATTTT